Sequencing of this T cell receptor (beta chain) was carried out in a study of T cells in Graves' hyperthyroidism and ophthalmopathy (dated by TCRdb to between 2018 and 2021). For the wider study: Peripheral blood samples were taken at the time of initial diagnosis, prior to any treatment. Once sampling was done, hyperthyroidism patients were given methimazole at a starting dose of 30 mg daily, whereas ophthalmopathy patients were given high-dose intravenous methylprednisolone. Prospective prediction of ophthalmopathy was tested in an independent validation cohort consisting of 18 to 20 hyperthyroidism patients and over 15 patients who later progressed to ophthalmopathy. According to the paper, TCR Vbeta CDR3 sequencing was carried out on 135 peripheral blood samples, which came from approximately 41 ophthalmopathy, fewer than 80 hyperthyroidism and roughly 17 progressor patients. The approximately 97 discovery patients were randomly divided into training and test sets at a 7:3 ratio. TCR V-J signatures able to tell the groups apart were searched for in a discovery cohort of around 95 patients, of whom fewer than 45 had Graves' ophthalmopathy and 57 had stable Graves' hyperthyroidism. Thyroid tissue and blood T-cell repertoires from roughly six Graves' hyperthyroidism patients were also compared in the study. Beyond this particular receptor, the publication reports: Most expanded thyroid clonotypes (frequency above 0.001) were also detected in blood, suggesting blood repertoires may reflect thyroid immune responses. In validation, the model predicted progression to ophthalmopathy with around 71% sensitivity and approximately 72% specificity, a median of approximately 6.5 months before onset. In cross-validation, a model built on a 13 V-J signature told ophthalmopathy apart from stable hyperthyroidism with approximately 90% sensitivity and roughly 81% specificity, and in testing the same model reached 80%/75%. No statistical method was used to fix the sample size in advance, and group allocation was not hidden from the investigators.

The TCR beta CDR3 regions were amplified from the RNA transcripts. For the first round of RT-PCR on the TCR CDR3, the HTBI primer set was used together with the Qiagen OneStep RT-PCR kit. Libraries were constructed in a second round of multiplex PCR, after which size selection and purification were performed. The libraries were sequenced on an Illumina HiSeq2000 using paired-end 100 bp reads. In the original analysis: Raw data were processed with SOAPnuke, discarding reads with adapters, uncalled bases, mean Phred below 15, or no exact constant-primer or identifier match. High-quality paired reads were merged with COPE v1.2.5, and unique nucleotide sequences were defined as clonotypes. Clonotypes were aligned to IMGT TRBV, TRBD and TRBJ reference segments using MiTCR v1.1. Only V-J combinations with frequency above 0.0001, covering roughly 99% of repertoires, were analysed. The TCS score was defined as the ratio of F50 (clonal expansion) to E x V (chaos), calculated using BLOSUM62-based TCRdist between CDR3 peptides within each V-J. Welch's t-statistics and random forest reduced around 510 V-J features to 13, which were used in a naive Bayes classifier (R e1071). Through fastp at Q25 and MiXCR, TCRdb rebuilt clones from the public reads, retaining in-frame beta chains. Under each unique CDR3 protein, matching rows form one entry showing the most common genes and DNA. It is TCRdb's table, rather than the study itself, that gives the V and J calls and clone size. This sample is represented by roughly 110,000 distinct CDR3 sequences; more than 15% of them were singletons. The top ten clonotypes cover roughly 40% of the sample.

V is pared back by 2 bases and J by 5 bases, with 9 bases lying between the germline termini. The germline V gene yields MNHNS for CDR1 and SASEGT for CDR2. There are 13 amino acids in the CDR3, from cysteine to phenylalanine inclusive. CDR3 DNA is the only sequence kept; it has 39 bases, read in frame from the first base. Ten or more counts support this clonotype. The specificity of this receptor is unknown. Per-base qualities were not stored, and no clone one base away is much larger. Graves' hyperthyroidism was defined as stable when no progression to ophthalmopathy occurred over 18 months of follow-up. Hyperthyroidism patients were newly diagnosed, had a disease duration of under 2 months, and were aged 18 to 65 years. Any patient with an uncontrolled infection, another autoimmune disease, pregnancy or lactation was excluded. Diagnoses relied on clinical symptoms, serum thyroxine and TRAb, thyroid ultrasound and orbital computed tomography. Ficoll-Paque density gradient centrifugation was used to isolate PBMCs from about 9 ml of fresh peripheral blood. Total RNA was extracted using Trizol reagent, and RNA quality was assessed on an Agilent 2100 Bioanalyzer.

The specimen sequenced was blood. Recombination linked TRBV6-1 to TRBJ1-1, with the D gene not clear enough to name. This sequence was found in a woman aged 45-65 years with Graves' hyperthyroidism. This receptor carries the CDR3 CASSESIGTEAFF. DNA sequence: TGTGCCAGCAGTGAATCGATAGGTACTGAAGCTTTCTTT.